These 6 T cell receptor beta chains came from one sample sequenced in a study of shared clonotypes between healthy human individuals. TCRdb's table, derived via immunoSEQ multiplex PCR, lists solely in-frame clones and lacks some. The repertoire includes roughly 1,600,000 clones, approximately 98.5% of them detected once, and over 0.3% sits in the top ten. What was sequenced was naive CD4+ T cells sorted from blood. The subset was: CD45RA+ positively selected. These receptors were taken from a young man in good health.

V and J are TRBV5-4 and TRBJ2-3, with 10 bases that match TRBD1. The CDR3 is 16 residues long. The V gene end was trimmed by 0 bases and the J gene end by 2 bases; junction bases not matched to a gene: 3. The germline V gene has CDR1 SGHNT and CDR2 YYREEE (reference sequence). CDR3 sequence: CASSLGGQGTTDTQYF. CDR3 nucleotide sequence: TGTGCCAGCAGCTTGGGGGGACAGGGGACCACAGATACGCAGTATTTT.

The rearrangement links TRBV5-1 to TRBJ2-1; the D call may be TRBD1 or TRBD2 (5 bases each). Germline V CDR1 and CDR2: SGHRS, YFSETQ. The length of the CDR3 is 14 residues. The V end lost 2 bases, the J end lost 15 bases, and 21 bases lay between the germline ends. CDR3 protein: CASSFVAFQGEGFF. CDR3 in DNA: TGCGCCAGCAGCTTCGTAGCGTTCCAGGGAGAGGGGTTCTTC.

The rearrangement uses TRBV7-9 and TRBJ2-3; the D is unclear. This CDR3 has 14 residues. In germline, CDR1 is SEHNR, CDR2 FQNEAQ (reference sequence). V was clipped by 0 bases and J by 8 bases, with 12 bases between them. The CDR3 nucleotides read TGTGCCAGCAGCTTAGCGATCGGTAGCCCTACGCAGTATTTT. This encodes CASSLAIGSPTQYF.

The gene calls are TRBV5-1 and TRBJ2-3, with TRBD2 identical over 8 bases. Germline loops: CDR1 SGHRS, CDR2 YFSETQ. The J segment lost 2 bases and the V segment lost 2 bases, leaving 4 bases of the junction unmatched. CDR3 length: 15 amino acids. The chain's CDR3 is CASSFSAGVTDTQYF. CDR3 DNA sequence: TGCGCCAGCAGCTTCTCAGCGGGGGTCACAGATACGCAGTATTTT.

The gene calls are TRBV15 and TRBJ2-1; tentative D call: TRBD2 (5 bases). Germline V gene data show CDR1 as LNHNV and CDR2 as YYDKDF (reference sequence). This CDR3 is built from 15 residues. V was trimmed by 1 base and J by 5 bases, leaving 12 bases between them. Written as DNA, the CDR3 is TGTGCCACCAGCAGAGCTAGCACCTTTCACAATGAGCAGTTCTTC. Protein product: CATSRASTFHNEQFF. Full variable domain (remainder filled in from reference TRBV15 and TRBJ2-1): DAMVIQNPRYQVTQFGKPVTLSCSQTLNHNVMYWYQQKSSQAPKLLFHYYDKDFNNEADTPDNFQSRRPNTSFCFLDIRSPGLGDTAMYLCATSRASTFHNEQFFGPGTRLTVL.

This clone occurred once. J is TRBJ2-3 and V is TRBV6-5, with 8 positions matching TRBD2. Unmatched junction bases numbered 12, after V lost 4 bases and J lost 6 bases. This CDR3 spans 16 amino acids. Germline assignment: CDR1 MNHEY and CDR2 SVGAGI. The CDR3 sequence: CASSSLGSGRTDTQYF. Written as DNA, the CDR3 is TGTGCCAGCAGTTCCCTGGGAAGCGGGAGAACGGATACGCAGTATTTT.